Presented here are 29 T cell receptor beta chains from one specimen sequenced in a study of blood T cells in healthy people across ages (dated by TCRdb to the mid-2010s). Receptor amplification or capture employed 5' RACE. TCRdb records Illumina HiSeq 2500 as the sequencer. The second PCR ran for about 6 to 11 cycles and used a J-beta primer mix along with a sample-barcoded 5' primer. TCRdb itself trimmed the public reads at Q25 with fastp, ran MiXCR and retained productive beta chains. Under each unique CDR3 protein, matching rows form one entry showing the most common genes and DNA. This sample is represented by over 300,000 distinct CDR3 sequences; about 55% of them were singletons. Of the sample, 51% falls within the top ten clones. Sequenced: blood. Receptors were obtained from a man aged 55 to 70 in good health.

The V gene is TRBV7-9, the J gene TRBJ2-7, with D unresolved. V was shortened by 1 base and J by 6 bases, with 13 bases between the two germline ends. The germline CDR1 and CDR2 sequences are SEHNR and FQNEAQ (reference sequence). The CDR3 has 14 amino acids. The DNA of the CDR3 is TGTGCCAGCAGCTTAGAGGGCAGCCTTTCCGAGCAGTACTTC. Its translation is CASSLEGSLSEQYF. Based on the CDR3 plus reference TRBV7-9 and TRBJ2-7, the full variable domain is DTGVSQNPRHKITKRGQNVTFRCDPISEHNRLYWYRQTLGQGPEFLTYFQNEAQLEKSRLLSDRFSAERPKGSFSTLEIQRTEQGDSAMYLCASSLEGSLSEQYFGPGTRLTVT.

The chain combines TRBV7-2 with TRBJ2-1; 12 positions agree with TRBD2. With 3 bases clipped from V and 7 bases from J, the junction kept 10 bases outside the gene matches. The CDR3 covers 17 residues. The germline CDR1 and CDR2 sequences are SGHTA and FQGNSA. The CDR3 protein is CASSLRRGGLAGNEQFF. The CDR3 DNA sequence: TGTGCCAGCAGCTTGAGGAGGGGAGGACTAGCGGGAAATGAGCAGTTCTTC.

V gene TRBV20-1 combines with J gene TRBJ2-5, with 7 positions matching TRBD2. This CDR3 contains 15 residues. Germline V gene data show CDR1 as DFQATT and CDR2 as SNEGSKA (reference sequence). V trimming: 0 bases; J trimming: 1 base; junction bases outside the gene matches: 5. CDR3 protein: CSARDSRGIQETQYF. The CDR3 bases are TGCAGTGCTAGAGATTCGCGGGGGATCCAAGAGACCCAGTACTTC.

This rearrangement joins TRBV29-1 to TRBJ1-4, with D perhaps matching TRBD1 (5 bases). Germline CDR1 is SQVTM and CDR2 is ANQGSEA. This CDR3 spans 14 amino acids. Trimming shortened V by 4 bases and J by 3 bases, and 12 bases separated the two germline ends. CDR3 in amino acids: CSVVSGQANEKLFF. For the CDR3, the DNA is TGCAGCGTTGTCTCGGGGCAAGCTAATGAAAAACTGTTTTTT.

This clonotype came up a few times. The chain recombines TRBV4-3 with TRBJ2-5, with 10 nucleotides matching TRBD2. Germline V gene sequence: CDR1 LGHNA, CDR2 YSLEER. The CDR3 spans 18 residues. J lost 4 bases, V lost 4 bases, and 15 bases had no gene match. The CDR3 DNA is TGCGCCAGCAGCCCTTATCTAGCGGGAGAGGGGGTGGGAGAGACCCAGTACTTC. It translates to CASSPYLAGEGVGETQYF.

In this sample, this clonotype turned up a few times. CDR3 protein: CASKLPSGSYEQYF. CDR3 bases: TGTGCCAGCAAGTTACCTAGCGGCTCCTACGAGCAGTACTTC. The gene calls are TRBV28 and TRBJ2-7, with 7 bases identical to TRBD2. The CDR3 loop spans 14 amino acids. J was trimmed by 0 bases and V by 7 bases; bases with no gene match: 6. The germline CDR1 and CDR2 sequences are MDHEN and SYDVKM.

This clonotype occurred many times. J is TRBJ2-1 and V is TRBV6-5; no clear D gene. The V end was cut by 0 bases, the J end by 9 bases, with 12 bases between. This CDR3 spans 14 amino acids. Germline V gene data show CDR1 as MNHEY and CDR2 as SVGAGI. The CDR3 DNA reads TGTGCCAGCAGTTACTCGTACCAAGGTATTGAGCAGTTCTTC. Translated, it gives CASSYSYQGIEQFF.

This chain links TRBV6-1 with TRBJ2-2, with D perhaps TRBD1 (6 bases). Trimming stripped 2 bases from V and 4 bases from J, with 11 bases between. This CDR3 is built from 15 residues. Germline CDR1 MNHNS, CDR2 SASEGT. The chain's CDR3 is CASSETQGGTGELFF. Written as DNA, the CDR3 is TGTGCCAGCAGTGAAACACAGGGTGGCACCGGGGAGCTGTTTTTT.

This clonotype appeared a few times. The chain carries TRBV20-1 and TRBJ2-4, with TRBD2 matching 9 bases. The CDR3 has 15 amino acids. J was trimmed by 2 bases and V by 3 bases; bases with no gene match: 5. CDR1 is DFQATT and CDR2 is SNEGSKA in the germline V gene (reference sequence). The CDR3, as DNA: TGCAGTGCTAGCCGCGGGGGGGCTTCCAAAAACATTCAGTACTTC. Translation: CSASRGGASKNIQYF.

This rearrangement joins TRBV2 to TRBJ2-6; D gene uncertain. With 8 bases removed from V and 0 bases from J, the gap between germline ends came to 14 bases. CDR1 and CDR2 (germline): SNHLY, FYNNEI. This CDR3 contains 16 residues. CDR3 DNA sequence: TGTGCCAGCTCCCCGGTGGGGATCTCTGGGGCCAACGTCCTGACTTTC. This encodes CASSPVGISGANVLTF.

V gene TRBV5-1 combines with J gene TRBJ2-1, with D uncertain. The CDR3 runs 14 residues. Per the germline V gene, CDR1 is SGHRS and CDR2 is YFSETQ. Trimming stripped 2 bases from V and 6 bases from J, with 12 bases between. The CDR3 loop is CASSFGQTLNEQFF. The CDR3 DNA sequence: TGCGCCAGCAGCTTCGGGCAGACCCTCAATGAGCAGTTCTTC.

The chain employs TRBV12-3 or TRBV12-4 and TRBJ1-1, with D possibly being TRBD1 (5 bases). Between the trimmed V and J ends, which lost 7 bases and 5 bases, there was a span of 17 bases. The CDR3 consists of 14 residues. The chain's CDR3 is CASIPRGGRTEAFF. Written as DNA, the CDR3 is TGTGCCAGCATCCCCCGGGGGGGTCGGACTGAAGCTTTCTTT.

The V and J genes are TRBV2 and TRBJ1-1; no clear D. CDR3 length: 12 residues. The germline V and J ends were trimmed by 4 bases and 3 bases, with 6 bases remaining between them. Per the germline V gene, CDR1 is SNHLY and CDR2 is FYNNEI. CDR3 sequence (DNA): TGTGCCAGCAGTGGGGGTGACACTGAAGCTTTCTTT. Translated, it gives CASSGGDTEAFF. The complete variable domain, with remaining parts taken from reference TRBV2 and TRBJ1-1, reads EPEVTQTPSHQVTQMGQEVILRCVPISNHLYFYWYRQILGQKVEFLVSFYNNEISEKSEIFDDQFSVERPDGSNFTLKIRSTKLEDSAMYFCASSGGDTEAFFGQGTRLTVV.

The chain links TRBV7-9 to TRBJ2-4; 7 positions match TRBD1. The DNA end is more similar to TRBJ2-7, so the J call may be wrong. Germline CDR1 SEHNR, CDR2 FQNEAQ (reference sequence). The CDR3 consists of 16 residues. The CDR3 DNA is TGTGCCAGCAGCCCTGATCGGCGGACAGGTTCTTACGAGCAGTACTTC. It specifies CASSPDRRTGSYEQYF.

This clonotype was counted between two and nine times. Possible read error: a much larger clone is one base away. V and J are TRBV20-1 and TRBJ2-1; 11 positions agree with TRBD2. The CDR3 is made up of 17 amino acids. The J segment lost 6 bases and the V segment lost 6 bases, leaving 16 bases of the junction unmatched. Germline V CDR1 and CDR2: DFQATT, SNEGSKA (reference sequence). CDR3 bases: TGCAGTGCCCCAGGACCCGGGACTAGCGGCGCCCGCAATGAGCAGTTCTTC. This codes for CSAPGPGTSGARNEQFF.

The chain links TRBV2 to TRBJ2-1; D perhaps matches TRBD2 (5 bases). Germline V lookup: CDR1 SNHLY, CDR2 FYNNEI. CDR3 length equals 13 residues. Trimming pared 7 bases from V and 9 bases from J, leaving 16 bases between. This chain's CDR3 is CASMTGSRGEQFF. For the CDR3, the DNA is TGTGCCAGCATGACCGGGTCCCGGGGTGAGCAGTTCTTC.

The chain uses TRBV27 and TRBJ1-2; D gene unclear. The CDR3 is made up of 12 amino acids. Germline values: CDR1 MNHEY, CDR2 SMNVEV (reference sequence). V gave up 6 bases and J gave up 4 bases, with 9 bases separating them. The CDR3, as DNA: TGTGCCAGCAGCTCCGGGATCTATGGCTACACCTTC. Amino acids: CASSSGIYGYTF.

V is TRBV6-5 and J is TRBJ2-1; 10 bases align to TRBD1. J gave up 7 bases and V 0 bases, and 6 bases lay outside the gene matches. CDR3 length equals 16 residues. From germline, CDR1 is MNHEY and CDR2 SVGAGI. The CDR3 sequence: CASSYSPGQGWNEQFF. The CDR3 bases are TGTGCCAGCAGTTACTCTCCGGGACAGGGGTGGAATGAGCAGTTCTTC.

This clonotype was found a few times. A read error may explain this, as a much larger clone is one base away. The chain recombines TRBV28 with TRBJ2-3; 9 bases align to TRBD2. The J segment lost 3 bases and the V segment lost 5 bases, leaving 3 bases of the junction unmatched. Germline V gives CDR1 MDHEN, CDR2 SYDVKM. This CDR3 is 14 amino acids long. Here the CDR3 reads CASSVLAGTDTQYF. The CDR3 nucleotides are TGTGCCAGCAGTGTCCTAGCGGGAACAGATACGCAGTATTTT.

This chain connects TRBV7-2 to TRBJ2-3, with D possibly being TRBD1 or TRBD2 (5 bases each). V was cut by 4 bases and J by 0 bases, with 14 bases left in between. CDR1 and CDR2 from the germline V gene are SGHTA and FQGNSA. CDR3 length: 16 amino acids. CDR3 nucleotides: TGTGCCAGCAGCTCCCGGGACGGACGGAGCACAGATACGCAGTATTTT. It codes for CASSSRDGRSTDTQYF. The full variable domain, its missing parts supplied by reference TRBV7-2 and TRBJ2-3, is GAGVSQSPSNKVTEKGKDVELRCDPISGHTALYWYRQSLGQGLEFLIYFQGNSAPDKSGLPSDRFSAERTGGSVSTLTIQRTQQEDSAVYLCASSSRDGRSTDTQYFGPGTRLTVL.

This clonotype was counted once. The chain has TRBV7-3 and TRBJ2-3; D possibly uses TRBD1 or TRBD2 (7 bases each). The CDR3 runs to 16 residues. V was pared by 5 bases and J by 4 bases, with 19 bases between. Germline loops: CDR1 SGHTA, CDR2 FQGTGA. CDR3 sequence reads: CASSPQGGAPSDTQYF. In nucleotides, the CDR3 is TGTGCCAGCAGCCCCCAGGGGGGGGCGCCTTCAGATACGCAGTATTTT.

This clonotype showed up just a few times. The CDR3 loop is CASRTAVGGGSTEAFF. The CDR3 DNA sequence: TGTGCCAGCAGGACTGCCGTTGGCGGAGGGAGCACTGAAGCTTTCTTT. The J gene is TRBJ1-1, the V gene TRBV6-2 or TRBV6-3; D not resolved. V lost 6 bases and J 4 bases, leaving 21 bases between the germline ends. The CDR3 sequence is 16 residues long. Germline V lookup: CDR1 MNHEY, CDR2 SVGEGT.

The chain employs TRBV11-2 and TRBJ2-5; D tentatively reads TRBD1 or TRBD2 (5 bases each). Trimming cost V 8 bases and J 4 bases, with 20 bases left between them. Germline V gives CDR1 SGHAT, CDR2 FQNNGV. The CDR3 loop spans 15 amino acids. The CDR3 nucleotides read TGTGCCAGCGAAGAGCAGGGAGTCATGGGAGAGACCCAGTACTTC. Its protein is CASEEQGVMGETQYF.

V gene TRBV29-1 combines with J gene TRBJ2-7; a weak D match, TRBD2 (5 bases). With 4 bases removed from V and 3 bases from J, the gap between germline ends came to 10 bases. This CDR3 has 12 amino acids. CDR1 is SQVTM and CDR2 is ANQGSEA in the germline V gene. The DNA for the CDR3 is TGCAGCGTTGCTCTCCGGGGCTACGAGCAGTACTTC. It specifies CSVALRGYEQYF.

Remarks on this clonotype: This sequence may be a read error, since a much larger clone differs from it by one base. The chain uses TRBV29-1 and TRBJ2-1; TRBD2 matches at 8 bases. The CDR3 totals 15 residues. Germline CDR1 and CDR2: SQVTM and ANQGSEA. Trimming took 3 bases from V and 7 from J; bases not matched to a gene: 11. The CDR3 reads CSVDRQSGGVNEQFF. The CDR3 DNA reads TGCAGCGTTGACAGACAAAGCGGGGGAGTGAATGAGCAGTTCTTC.

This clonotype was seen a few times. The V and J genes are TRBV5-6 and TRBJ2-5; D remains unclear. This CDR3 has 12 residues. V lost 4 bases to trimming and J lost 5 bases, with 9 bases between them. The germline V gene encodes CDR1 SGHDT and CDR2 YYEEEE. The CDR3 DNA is TGTGCCAGCAGCCTCGTAGCCGAGACCCAGTACTTC. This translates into CASSLVAETQYF. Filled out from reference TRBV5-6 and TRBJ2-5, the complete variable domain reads DAGVTQSPTHLIKTRGQQVTLRCSPKSGHDTVSWYQQALGQGPQFIFQYYEEEERQRGNFPDRFSGHQFPNYSSELNVNALLLGDSALYLCASSLVAETQYFGPGTRLLVL.

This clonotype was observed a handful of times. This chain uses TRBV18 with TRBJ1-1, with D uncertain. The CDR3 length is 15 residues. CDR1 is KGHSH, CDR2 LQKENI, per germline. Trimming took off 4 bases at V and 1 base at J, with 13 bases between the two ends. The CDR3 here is CASSLRRQENTEAFF. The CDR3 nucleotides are TGTGCCAGCTCACTACGCAGGCAGGAGAACACTGAAGCTTTCTTT.

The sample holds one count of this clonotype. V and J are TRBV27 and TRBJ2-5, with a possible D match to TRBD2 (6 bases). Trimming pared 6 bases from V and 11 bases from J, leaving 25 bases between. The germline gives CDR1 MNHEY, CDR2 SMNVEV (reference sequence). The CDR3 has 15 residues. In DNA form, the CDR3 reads TGTGCCAGCAGCGGGACTCCCGCATGGTTGGAAGAGCAGTACTTC. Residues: CASSGTPAWLEEQYF.

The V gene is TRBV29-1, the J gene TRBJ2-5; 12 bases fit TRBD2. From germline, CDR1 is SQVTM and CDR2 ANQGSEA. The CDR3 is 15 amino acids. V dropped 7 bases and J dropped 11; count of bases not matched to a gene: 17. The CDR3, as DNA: TGCAGCGCCCTAGGGACTAGCGGGTTCAACAATGAGCAGTACTTC. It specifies CSALGTSGFNNEQYF.